This T cell receptor (beta chain) was recovered during a study of T cell responses to AZD1222 COVID-19 vaccine. V was pared by 5 bases and J by 3 bases, with 12 bases between. This CDR3 spans 14 amino acids. Germline assignment: CDR1 MDHEN and CDR2 SYDVKM. Worth noting for this clone: Its antigen remains unknown.

Profiling relied on immunoSEQ multiplex PCR, and the TCRdb table lists in-frame clones only, not all of them. In the table there are about 210,000 clones, 90% to 95% of which are singletons. Study results and caveats: Just a handful of AZD1222 recipients were seropositive at baseline. Nearly half of spike-specific TCRs reportedly go after variant regions that carry no mutations. Clonal diversity may have been underestimated in mostly white British donors. Following two doses of AZD1222, Spike-specific TCR breadth and depth rose.

The chain has TRBV28 and TRBJ2-3; D may be TRBD2 (7 bases). The TCR comes from an adult who received the MenACWY meningococcal vaccine as a control. The source material was peripheral blood, sampled 28 days after the second dose of the MenACWY control vaccine. In nucleotides, the CDR3 is TGTGCCAGCAGTGTAGGGGGGGGGACAGATACGCAGTATTTT. Translation gives CASSVGGGTDTQYF. Together with reference TRBV28 and TRBJ2-3, the CDR3 gives the full variable domain: DVKVTQSSRYLVKRTGEKVFLECVQDMDHENMFWYRQDPGLGLRLIYFSYDVKMKEKGDIPEGYSVSREKKERFSLILESASTNQTSMYLCASSVGGGTDTQYFGPGTRLTVL.